Sequencing of this TCR beta chain was carried out in a study of T cells after yellow fever vaccination. Looking at the study overall: SMART-Seq v4 Ultra Low Input handled preparation of low-cell-number fractions.

The study made its TCR cDNA through 5'RACE template switching. That step introduced a universal primer site along with UMIs. TCRdb called the 5' RACE reads again in MiXCR, with one record for every CDR3 protein. The sample lists around 600,000 distinct CDR3 sequences, about 12% seen once, with more than 12% in the top ten. In the case of this clonotype: Its antigen is currently unknown.

Study findings and constraints: The secondary T-cell response peaked on day 5, not day 15, but was weaker. Within FACS-sorted repertoires, abundant clonotypes contaminating from the bulk population could be present.

This CDR3 is 14 amino acids long. CDR1 is SGDLS and CDR2 is YYNGEE in the germline V gene. The J segment lost 7 bases and the V segment lost 2 bases, leaving 3 bases of the junction unmatched. The sequence derives from a young man who received the YFV17D yellow fever vaccine. The source was PBMCs, collected on the day of the yellow fever booster vaccination. The rearrangement uses TRBV9 and TRBJ2-1, with 10 bases lining up with TRBD2. DNA of the CDR3: TGTGCCAGCAGCGTTAGCGGGAGGCTGAATGAGCAGTTCTTC. This gives the protein CASSVSGRLNEQFF.